Sequencing of this T cell receptor beta chain was carried out in a study of response to subunit inactivated influenza vaccine. This clonotype was found a few times. What it binds is unknown. An end of the junction does not agree with germline; a read error may underlie this. CDR1 and CDR2 from the germline V gene are SGHDT and YYEEEE. The CDR3 extends over 12 amino acids. Study conclusions and caveats: Authors suggested each seasonal influenza vaccination recruits few new T cells.

One entry per CDR3 protein results from TCRdb running MiXCR on the RT-PCR reads. The sample includes a few hundred thousand distinct CDR3 sequences, around 15% of them seen just once. V and J are TRBV5-6 and TRBJ2-7; tentatively, D is TRBD1 or TRBD2 (5 bases each). The origin of this receptor is a man aged 45-60 years who received an inactivated influenza vaccine. The specimen comprised PBMCs from blood, sampled about 11 days after vaccination. The CDR3 DNA sequence: TGCGCTTCCGAGGGGACCGACTACGAGCAGTACTTC. Translation gives CASEGTDYEQYF.